Each of the 17 T cell receptor beta chains below was sequenced from the same sample in a study of human T cells and chemical hapten exposure. MiXCR was run by TCRdb on the 5' RACE reads, yielding one entry per CDR3 protein. The sample records roughly 81,000 distinct CDR3 sequences, about 15% being singletons. The authors' total RNA extraction used unfractionated whole blood. The receptors originated from a female donor in good health.

This chain uses TRBV7-9 with TRBJ1-1, with a tentative D call TRBD1 (5 bases). The CDR3 is made up of 17 amino acids. The V gene lost 5 bases and the J gene lost 6 bases, with 25 bases spanning the gap. Germline CDR1 and CDR2: SEHNR and FQNEAQ (reference sequence). CDR3 nucleotide sequence: TGTGCCAGCAGCCCCGCTTCTGACAGAGCGGTTAGGTCTGAAGCTTTCTTT. Its protein is CASSPASDRAVRSEAFF.

The chain links TRBV20-1 to TRBJ2-3, with 8 positions matching TRBD1. In germline, CDR1 is DFQATT, CDR2 SNEGSKA (reference sequence). This CDR3 has 14 residues. V dropped 6 bases and J dropped 1; count of bases not matched to a gene: 6. CDR3 nucleotide sequence: TGCAGTGCACCTTGGACAGGGCGCACAGATACGCAGTATTTT. Encoded protein: CSAPWTGRTDTQYF.

V gene TRBV20-1 combines with J gene TRBJ2-3, with 7 bases identical to TRBD2. The V and J ends lost 7 bases and 2 bases, in that order; junction bases with no gene match: 6. Per the germline V gene, CDR1 is DFQATT and CDR2 is SNEGSKA (reference sequence). The CDR3 loop spans 13 amino acids. The CDR3 DNA reads TGCAGTGTTCCGGGGGGTCTCACAGATACGCAGTATTTT. Residues: CSVPGGLTDTQYF.

V usage is TRBV2 and J usage is TRBJ2-3; 10 bases map to TRBD2. The length of the CDR3 is 13 residues. Germline CDR1 and CDR2: SNHLY and FYNNEI. J was trimmed by 4 bases and V by 7 bases; bases with no gene match: 2. The CDR3 DNA reads as TGTGCCAGCAAGCGGGGGGGCCCAGATACGCAGTATTTT. Its translation: CASKRGGPDTQYF. Together with reference TRBV2 and TRBJ2-3, the CDR3 gives the full variable domain: EPEVTQTPSHQVTQMGQEVILRCVPISNHLYFYWYRQILGQKVEFLVSFYNNEISEKSEIFDDQFSVERPDGSNFTLKIRSTKLEDSAMYFCASKRGGPDTQYFGPGTRLTVL.

This clonotype has more than one count but fewer than ten. The chain's CDR3 is CASSWDNNYGYTF. The CDR3 DNA sequence: TGTGCCAGCAGTTGGGACAACAACTATGGCTACACCTTC. The chain joins TRBV6-2 or TRBV6-3 to TRBJ1-2, with a tentative D call TRBD1 (6 bases). Germline lookup yields CDR1 MNHEY and CDR2 SVGEGT. Trimming cost V 4 bases and J 2 bases, with 8 bases left between them. This CDR3 region has 13 residues.

The chain couples TRBV6-5 to TRBJ1-2; D remains unclear. The CDR3 totals 13 residues. Trimming removed 5 bases from V and 8 bases from J, with 15 bases in between. Germline CDR1 reads MNHEY; CDR2 reads SVGAGI. The CDR3 DNA sequence: TGTGCCAGCAGTCAATCAGGAGTTTACGGCTACACCTTC. Translated, it gives CASSQSGVYGYTF.

The rearrangement joins TRBV7-2 to TRBJ1-4, with 10 nucleotides matching TRBD1. This CDR3 has 15 amino acids. Germline V CDR1 and CDR2: SGHTA, FQGNSA. Unmatched junction bases numbered 3, after V lost 0 bases and J lost 8 bases. CDR3 DNA sequence: TGTGCCAGCAGCTTAGCTGGGACAGGGGAGGAAAAACTGTTTTTT. Protein: CASSLAGTGEEKLFF.

The rearrangement links TRBV25-1 to TRBJ2-6; maybe TRBD2 (5 bases). V was shortened by 6 bases and J by 1 base, with 10 bases between the two germline ends. This CDR3 has 15 amino acids. CDR1 is MGHDK, CDR2 SYGVNS, per germline. The CDR3 DNA follows: TGTGCCAGCAGGGCAAGAGGGTCTGGGGCCAACGTCCTGACTTTC. Encoded protein: CASRARGSGANVLTF.

This clonotype appeared a few times. This chain connects TRBV20-1 to TRBJ1-1; D is unclear. The CDR3 is 12 residues long. Germline V CDR1 and CDR2: DFQATT, SNEGSKA (reference sequence). Deletions cut 1 base from V and 0 bases from J, with 3 bases between. The CDR3 DNA is TGCAGTGCTAGAGCCCTGAACACTGAAGCTTTCTTT. Translating it yields CSARALNTEAFF.

This clonotype was found a few times. The chain is built from TRBV5-1 and TRBJ2-7; D call uncertain. This CDR3 region has 13 residues. Per germline, CDR1 SGHRS and CDR2 YFSETQ. V gave up 0 bases and J gave up 0 bases, with 4 bases separating them. CDR3 in amino acids: CASSLEGSYEQYF. The CDR3 DNA reads TGCGCCAGCAGCTTGGAGGGCTCCTACGAGCAGTACTTC.

J is TRBJ1-1 and V is TRBV5-1; D remains ambiguous. V lost 6 bases, J lost 5 bases, and 17 bases lay in between. The CDR3 loop spans 14 amino acids. Germline V gives CDR1 SGHRS, CDR2 YFSETQ. The CDR3: CASTRAGLTTEAFF. In DNA, the CDR3 is TGCGCCAGCACACGGGCCGGGTTGACGACTGAAGCTTTCTTT. Full variable domain (remainder filled in from reference TRBV5-1 and TRBJ1-1): KAGVTQTPRYLIKTRGQQVTLSCSPISGHRSVSWYQQTPGQGLQFLFEYFSETQRNKGNFPGRFSGRQFSNSRSEMNVSTLELGDSALYLCASTRAGLTTEAFFGQGTRLTVV.

A few counts support this clonotype. The chain links TRBV30 to TRBJ2-2; tentative D call: TRBD1 (5 bases). The CDR3 spans 12 residues. CDR1 and CDR2 (germline): GTSNPN, SVGIG (reference sequence). The germline V and J ends were trimmed by 4 bases and 7 bases, with 10 bases remaining between them. The CDR3 sequence is CAWMSGNGELFF. The CDR3 DNA reads as TGTGCCTGGATGTCAGGGAACGGGGAGCTGTTTTTT.

The chain recombines TRBV20-1 with TRBJ2-1, with a weak D call TRBD1 (5 bases). This CDR3 is 16 amino acids long. Germline CDR1 reads DFQATT; CDR2 reads SNEGSKA (reference sequence). Trimming took 5 bases from V and 4 from J, leaving 21 bases between them. CDR3 residues: CSAFHPGPTEYNEQFF. CDR3 nucleotides: TGCAGTGCTTTTCACCCAGGGCCGACTGAGTACAATGAGCAGTTCTTC.

The table lists this clonotype with a few counts. V usage is TRBV29-1 and J usage is TRBJ2-3; no clear D. The germline CDR1 and CDR2 sequences are SQVTM and ANQGSEA. V lost 7 bases to trimming and J lost 3 bases, with 14 bases between them. This CDR3 has 13 amino acids. CDR3 region: CSAFPPMTDTQYF. Written as DNA, the CDR3 is TGCAGCGCTTTCCCACCAATGACAGATACGCAGTATTTT.

This clonotype was picked up a small number of times. The V call is TRBV11-2, the J call TRBJ1-6, with no clear D. The ends were cut back, 1 base at V and 10 bases at J, with 5 bases in the middle. This CDR3 region has 12 residues. Per the germline V gene, CDR1 is SGHAT and CDR2 is FQNNGV. The CDR3 DNA reads as TGTGCCAGCAGCTTAGGAGGCTCACCCCTCCACTTT. As protein: CASSLGGSPLHF.

In its sample, this clonotype was seen a few times. The V call is TRBV20-1, the J call TRBJ2-5; D might be TRBD1 (6 bases). The CDR3 extends over 15 amino acids. Trimming cost V 5 bases and J 2 bases, with 18 bases left between them. Germline V gene lookup returns CDR1 DFQATT and CDR2 SNEGSKA (reference sequence). This chain's CDR3 is CSAHTPTGLQETQYF. CDR3 sequence (DNA): TGCAGTGCTCATACCCCGACAGGACTTCAAGAGACCCAGTACTTC.

About this clonotype itself: Since a much larger clone is just one base distant, this may be a read error. The CDR3 coding sequence is TGTGCCAGCAGCCAGACAGATACGCGGTATTTT. Translating gives CASSQTDTRYF. This rearrangement joins TRBV3-1 to TRBJ2-3; D perhaps matches TRBD1 (5 bases). Germline V gives CDR1 LGHDT, CDR2 YNNKEL (reference sequence). The CDR3 length is 11 residues.